The clone carrying this TCR beta chain was detected many times. The antigen remains unidentified. V shed 0 bases, J shed 4 bases, and the junction held 6 bases outside the gene matches. Germline-derived CDR1 and CDR2 are LNHNV and YYDKDF (reference sequence). CDR3 length: 15 residues. This record comes from a study of T cells in Graves' hyperthyroidism and ophthalmopathy. Study-wide results and limits: Ophthalmopathy and stable hyperthyroidism were told apart by a 13 V-J model.

Amplified TCR beta CDR3 regions came from RNA transcripts. HTBI primers were used for first-round RT-PCR of the TCR CDR3. A single record per CDR3 protein comes from TCRdb applying MiXCR to the multiplex PCR reads. The sample has roughly 100,000 distinct CDR3 sequences, about 45% seen once. J is TRBJ2-7 and V is TRBV15; TRBD1 matches 7 bases. Material for sequencing was blood. This receptor was taken from a man aged 35 to 55 with Graves' hyperthyroidism. The CDR3 DNA reads as TGTGCCACCAGCAGAGATCGAGGGACAGCTTACGAGCAGTACTTC. Protein sequence: CATSRDRGTAYEQYF.